Sequencing of this T cell receptor (beta chain) was carried out in a study of T cells in Graves' hyperthyroidism and ophthalmopathy. Each person with ophthalmopathy scored at least 3 on the Clinical Activity Score, reached NOSPECS grade 4 or higher, and had been ill under 3 months. Not enrolled were patients with uncontrolled infection, other autoimmune disease, pregnancy or lactation. CDR1 and CDR2 from the germline V gene are LNHDA and SQIVND (reference sequence). V was cut by 3 bases and J by 0 bases, with 12 bases left in between. The CDR3 extends over 15 amino acids. Amplification of TCR beta CDR3 regions used RNA as the template. HTBI primers were employed in a first-round RT-PCR of the TCR CDR3. TCRdb reanalysed the multiplex PCR reads using MiXCR and keeps one entry per CDR3 protein. This table holds hundreds of thousands of distinct CDR3 sequences, 16% found once. This clonotype was seen a handful of times. Its antigen is as yet unknown.

General study points: Patients with ophthalmopathy were separated from those with stable hyperthyroidism by a 13 V-J model. The model identified upcoming ophthalmopathy a median roughly 6 months ahead of onset.

This chain uses TRBV19 with TRBJ2-7; no reliable D call. Sequenced sample: blood. The clonotype was recovered from a woman aged 18-29 years with Graves' ophthalmopathy. CDR3 loop: CASSISLRSSYEQYF. As DNA, the CDR3 is TGTGCCAGTAGTATCAGCCTCCGGAGCTCCTACGAGCAGTACTTC.